This TCR beta chain was profiled in a study of T cells after posttransplantation cyclophosphamide (dated by TCRdb to about 2016). Background on the whole study: Using TRB sequencing, the study followed how the T cell repertoire reconstituted after myeloablative bone marrow transplantation in which posttransplantation cyclophosphamide served as GVHD prophylaxis. Samples from roughly 32 PTCy-treated patients, along with samples from roughly 16 of their related bone marrow donors, underwent antigen receptor sequencing. Blood from every one of the 30 to 35 PTCy patients who had 1-year posttransplant specimens underwent TRB sequencing. Up to 3 additional blood samples from 2 to 5.2 years after transplant were also TRB-sequenced in 3 patients, as was pretransplant blood from 4 patients. Because TRA and TRB clonality correlated tightly in fewer than 10 samples, the subsequent TCR analyses were limited to TRB only. Public TRB sequences were checked against a database of over 3,000 sequences associated with responses to pathogens, tumor antigens, self-antigens and alloantigens. Broader findings and caveats from the paper: The TRB repertoires of T cells infiltrating skin or the GI tract showed only limited overlap with the TRB repertoires found in blood. Across the roughly 40 patients, TRB clonality was highly associated with recipient CMV seropositivity and CMV reactivation, and diversity with PTCy was similar to that in the CNI/methotrexate controls. At 1-2 months, donor-recipient similarity was low but rose over the first year, and the later blood repertoires were often dominated by donor CD8+ memory clones.

Related bone marrow donors provided peripheral blood samples on the day of marrow donation. Mononuclear cells from peripheral blood and bone marrow were separated by Ficoll-Hypaque density centrifugation and then cryopreserved. Genomic DNA was the input for TRB sequencing, which was run either with the immunoSEQ assay at survey resolution or with the hsTCRB kit. Regarding the original processing steps: Initial read processing used immunoSEQ software, and repertoire analyses used the LymphoSeq R package. Clonality was calculated as 1 minus normalized Shannon entropy, and the Gini coefficient was also calculated for each TRB dataset. To infer phenotypes in unsorted samples, TRB sequences from sorted subsets of the recipient or donor were mapped onto the unsorted samples of the same recipient. This is the immuneACCESS table as TCRdb keeps it, with only in-frame sequences that have V and J called. A part of the clones is gone; compared with another copy, unresolved V genes explain less than half, and the rest is unexplained. The V and J calls and the clone size are those of that table, but D and trimming were determined from the DNA. This sample contains 20,000 to 25,000 clones, none of which is a singleton. 4.4% of the sample is in the top ten clones.

This clone appeared many times. The antigen it binds to is not known. No per-base quality is available; no much larger clone lies one base away. From the germline V gene, CDR1 is MDHEN and CDR2 is SYDVKM. V is shortened by 6 bases, J by 9 bases, and the region joining them spans 14 bases. Taken from cysteine to phenylalanine, the CDR3 has 12 residues. CDR3 DNA only is kept here, 36 bases in frame from base 1. The sequence derives from a woman aged 45 to 65 in good health, CMV-negative, and a related stem cell transplant donor. This chain joins TRBV28 to TRBJ1-1, with the D gene uncertain. The specimen sequenced was PBMCs. CDR3 protein: CASSQTPRQAFF. The bases read TGTGCCAGCAGCCAGACACCGCGTCAAGCTTTCTTT.